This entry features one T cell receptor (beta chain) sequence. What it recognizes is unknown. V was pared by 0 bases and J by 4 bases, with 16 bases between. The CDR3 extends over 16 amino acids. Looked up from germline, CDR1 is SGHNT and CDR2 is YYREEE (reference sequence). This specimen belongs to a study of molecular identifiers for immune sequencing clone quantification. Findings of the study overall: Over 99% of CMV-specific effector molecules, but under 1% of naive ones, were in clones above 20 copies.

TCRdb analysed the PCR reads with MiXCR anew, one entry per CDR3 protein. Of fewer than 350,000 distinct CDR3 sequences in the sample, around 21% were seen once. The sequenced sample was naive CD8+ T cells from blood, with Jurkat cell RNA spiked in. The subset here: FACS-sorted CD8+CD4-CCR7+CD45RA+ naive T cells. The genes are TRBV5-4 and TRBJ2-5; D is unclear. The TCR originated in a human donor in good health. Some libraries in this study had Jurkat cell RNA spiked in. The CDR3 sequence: CASSLVGSPFRETQYF. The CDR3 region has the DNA TGTGCCAGCAGCTTGGTTGGCTCTCCCTTCCGAGAGACCCAGTACTTC.